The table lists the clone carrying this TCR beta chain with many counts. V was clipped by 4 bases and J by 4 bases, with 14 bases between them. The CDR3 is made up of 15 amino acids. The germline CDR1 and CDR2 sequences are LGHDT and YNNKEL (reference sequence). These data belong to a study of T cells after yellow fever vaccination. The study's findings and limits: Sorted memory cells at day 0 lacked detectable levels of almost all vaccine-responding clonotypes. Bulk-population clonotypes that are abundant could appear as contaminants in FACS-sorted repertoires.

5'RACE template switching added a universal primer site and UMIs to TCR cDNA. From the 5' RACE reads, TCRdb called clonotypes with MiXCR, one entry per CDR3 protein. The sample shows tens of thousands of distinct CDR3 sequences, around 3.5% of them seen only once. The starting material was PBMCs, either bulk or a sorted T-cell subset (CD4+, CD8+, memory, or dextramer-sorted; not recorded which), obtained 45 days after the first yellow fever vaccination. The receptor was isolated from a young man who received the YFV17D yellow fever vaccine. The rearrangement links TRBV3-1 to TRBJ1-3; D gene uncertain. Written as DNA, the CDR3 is TGTGCCAGCAGCCTCACGCCTTCGGGAGGAAACACCATATATTTT. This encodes CASSLTPSGGNTIYF.